The entry below gives a single TCR beta chain sequence along with its context. The antigen is undetermined. Nominally healthy donors provided the samples, though records likely missed some immune exposures. The CDR3 is made up of 15 amino acids. Germline V gene lookup returns CDR1 SGDLS and CDR2 YYNGEE. The data were taken from a study of cytomegalovirus exposure and HLA in healthy donors. Overall study findings and caveats: In a later analysis, compared with equally common non-associated chains, HLA-associated beta chains were more expanded.

The PCR was carried out with 60 Vbeta primers and 13 Jbeta primers. The method was immunoSEQ multiplex PCR; TCRdb's version includes in-frame clones alone and lacks a portion of them. The sample holds 100,000 or so clones, more than 75% seen once. The sequencing sample was made of PBMCs. The sequence came from a woman aged 50 to 60 in good health and CMV-seropositive. The gene calls are TRBV9 and TRBJ2-5; a weak D match, TRBD1 (5 bases). The J call is uncertain, as TRBJ2-7 better fits the DNA end. The CDR3 DNA follows: TGTGCCAGCAGCCCCCAGGGAAGTAGCCCCTACGAGCAGTACTTC. It codes for CASSPQGSSPYEQYF.